The subject of this entry is one TCR beta chain. This CDR3 has 14 residues. Trimming pared 5 bases from V and 0 bases from J, leaving 10 bases between. Germline V lookup: CDR1 LNHDA, CDR2 SQIVND (reference sequence). Profiling relied on immunoSEQ multiplex PCR, and the TCRdb table lists in-frame clones only, not all of them. The top ten clones hold roughly 0.77% of a sample with roughly 90,000 clones, 70% to 90% of them seen once. The record originates from a study of OX40 agonist ivuxolimab in advanced cancers. About the study: Those enrolled were about 80% male, with a mean age of roughly 60 years and ages from about 20 to 85.

The J gene is TRBJ1-2, the V gene TRBV19; a weak D match, TRBD1 (6 bases). This TCR was recovered from an adult with an advanced solid tumor such as melanoma, head and neck, liver or kidney cancer. The specimen comprised CD4+ or CD8+ T cells sorted from blood, sampled in a trial of the OX40 agonist ivuxolimab. This CDR3 reads CASSPRGANYGYTF. DNA for the CDR3: TGTGCCAGTAGTCCCAGGGGAGCTAACTATGGCTACACCTTC.